The 32 T cell receptor beta chains below were found in one sample sequenced in a study of blood T cell repertoires in COVID-19. Produced via immunoSEQ multiplex PCR; TCRdb's table is partial and in-frame only. The repertoire holds 200,000 to 300,000 clones, with around 89% as singletons. Sequencing input: PBMCs or T cells enriched from blood (not recorded which). The source is a woman in her thirties or forties with acute COVID-19.

This clone was seen just once. CDR3 bases: TGTGCCAGCGCTACCGACAGGGTCAAGACAGATACGCAGTATTTT. Protein product: CASATDRVKTDTQYF. The V and J genes are TRBV6-5 and TRBJ2-3; 7 bases match TRBD1. The ends lost 8 bases at V and 3 bases at J; junction bases unmatched: 11. CDR1 and CDR2 (germline): MNHEY, SVGAGI. There are 15 residues in the CDR3.

This clone was seen once. The CDR3 DNA follows: TGTGCCAGCAGCTTACGGAGCTCCTATAATTCACCCCTCCACTTT. Its protein product is CASSLRSSYNSPLHF. The rearrangement links TRBV7-9 to TRBJ1-6; no clear D gene. Trimming shortened V by 2 bases and J by 0 bases, and 5 bases separated the two germline ends. Germline lookup yields CDR1 SEHNR and CDR2 FQNEAQ (reference sequence). There are 15 residues in the CDR3. The complete variable domain, with remaining parts taken from reference TRBV7-9 and TRBJ1-6, reads DTGVSQNPRHKITKRGQNVTFRCDPISEHNRLYWYRQTLGQGPEFLTYFQNEAQLEKSRLLSDRFSAERPKGSFSTLEIQRTEQGDSAMYLCASSLRSSYNSPLHFGNGTRLTVT.

This chain links TRBV2 with TRBJ1-1, with D possibly matching TRBD1 (6 bases). Deletions cut 7 bases from V and 1 base from J, with 10 bases between. The CDR3 is 13 residues long. Germline CDR1 SNHLY, CDR2 FYNNEI. CDR3 DNA: TGTGCCAGCACCGAACAGGGGAACACTGAAGCTTTCTTT. Protein product: CASTEQGNTEAFF.

V usage is TRBV11-2 and J usage is TRBJ1-2; no definite D call. The CDR3 runs to 15 residues. Germline loops: CDR1 SGHAT, CDR2 FQNNGV. The V end was cut by 0 bases, the J end by 0 bases, with 8 bases between. CDR3 DNA: TGTGCCAGCAGCTTAGATCGGGTAGCTAACTATGGCTACACCTTC. It specifies CASSLDRVANYGYTF.

The chain joins TRBV5-4 to TRBJ1-3; weak D call: TRBD1 (5 bases). CDR1 and CDR2 from the germline V gene are SGHNT and YYREEE (reference sequence). V was cut by 4 bases and J by 7 bases, with 12 bases left in between. The CDR3 length is 13 residues. CDR3 in DNA: TGTGCCAGCAGCCTGGTCGGGGGGAACACCATATATTTT. Translation gives CASSLVGGNTIYF.

CDR3 DNA: TGTGCCAGCAGCCAAATCGGACAGGGGAATTTTGGTGAAGCTTTCTTT. Protein: CASSQIGQGNFGEAFF. V and J are TRBV5-4 and TRBJ1-1; 9 positions match TRBD1. Germline lookup yields CDR1 SGHNT and CDR2 YYREEE (reference sequence). This CDR3 region has 16 residues. V shed 4 bases, J shed 7 bases, and the junction held 14 bases outside the gene matches.

This chain connects TRBV5-6 to TRBJ1-2; D is undetermined. Between the trimmed V and J ends, which lost 0 bases and 2 bases, there was a span of 8 bases. Germline CDR1 SGHDT, CDR2 YYEEEE. The CDR3 loop spans 14 amino acids. The chain's CDR3 is CASSLDLGNYGYTF. The CDR3 bases are TGTGCCAGCAGCTTGGATCTGGGCAACTATGGCTACACCTTC.

J is TRBJ2-1 and V is TRBV24-1, with 13 bases identical to TRBD2. Per the germline V gene, CDR1 is KGHDR and CDR2 is SFDVKD. Germline trimming cut 4 bases from V and 1 base from J; bases unmatched to any gene: 3. The CDR3 consists of 17 residues. The CDR3 is CATSEGTSGISYNEQFF. The CDR3 DNA reads as TGTGCCACCAGTGAAGGGACTAGCGGGATTTCCTACAATGAGCAGTTCTTC.

The rearrangement joins TRBV3-1 (or the pseudogene TRBV3-2) to TRBJ2-1; 8 bases agree with TRBD2. The CDR3 is 13 residues long. The germline CDR1 and CDR2 sequences are LGHDT and YNNKEL (reference sequence). The J segment lost 6 bases and the V segment lost 4 bases, leaving 2 bases of the junction unmatched. This CDR3 reads CASSLSGSNEQFF. Here the CDR3 DNA reads TGTGCCAGCAGCCTGAGCGGGAGCAATGAGCAGTTCTTC.

V is TRBV19 and J is TRBJ2-7; weak D call: TRBD2 (6 bases). V lost 7 bases, J lost 6 bases, and 16 bases lay in between. From germline, CDR1 is LNHDA and CDR2 SQIVND (reference sequence). CDR3 length: 13 amino acids. In DNA, the CDR3 is TGTGCCAGTACCCATAGAGCGGGTTGCGAGCAGTACGTC. This gives the protein CASTHRAGCEQYV.

The CDR3 nucleotides are TGTGCCAGCCAACGACCCAGGGCAGGTGGCTACACCTTC. Protein: CASQRPRAGGYTF. The V gene is TRBV2, the J gene TRBJ1-2, with a tentative D call TRBD1 (5 bases). V was pared by 8 bases and J by 7 bases, with 17 bases between. There are 13 residues in the CDR3. Germline CDR1 reads SNHLY; CDR2 reads FYNNEI.

The J gene is TRBJ1-6, the V gene TRBV7-2, with D perhaps TRBD1 (5 bases). The CDR3 sequence is 15 residues long. V was trimmed by 3 bases and J by 7 bases, leaving 13 bases between them. CDR1 and CDR2 from the germline V gene are SGHTA and FQGNSA. Written as DNA, the CDR3 is TGTGCCAGCAGCTTGCTCGGGGGAAGGAATTCACCCCTCCACTTT. Residues: CASSLLGGRNSPLHF.

The chain combines TRBV18 with TRBJ1-3; D perhaps matches TRBD1 (6 bases). V gave up 0 bases and J gave up 5 bases, with 17 bases separating them. Germline-derived CDR1 and CDR2 are KGHSH and LQKENI. The CDR3 runs 17 residues. CDR3 in amino acids: CASSPPGRGRGRNTIYF. The CDR3 DNA reads as TGTGCCAGCTCACCACCGGGCAGAGGCAGGGGAAGAAACACCATATATTTT.

The chain is built from TRBV11-3 and TRBJ2-6; D is perhaps TRBD1 (6 bases). From germline, CDR1 is SGHNT and CDR2 YENEEA. Trimming pared 3 bases from V and 3 bases from J, leaving 15 bases between. The CDR3 is 17 residues long. The CDR3 DNA is TGTGCCAGCAGCTTCCCTACAGGGCGCCTTGGGGCCAACGTCCTGACTTTC. Translation gives CASSFPTGRLGANVLTF.

This chain uses TRBV13 with TRBJ2-7; TRBD1 is a possible D gene (5 bases). Germline values: CDR1 PRHDT, CDR2 FYEKMQ (reference sequence). The ends were cut back, 5 bases at V and 0 bases at J, with 8 bases in the middle. The CDR3 is 13 residues long. The CDR3 sequence: CASSPDSSYEQYF. DNA of the CDR3: TGTGCCAGCAGCCCCGACAGCTCCTACGAGCAGTACTTC.

V gene TRBV30 combines with J gene TRBJ2-3; possible D gene TRBD2, 6 bases. Trimming removed 1 base from V and 4 bases from J, with 12 bases in between. Germline CDR1 is GTSNPN and CDR2 is SVGIG (reference sequence). The CDR3 has 14 amino acids. CDR3 nucleotides: TGTGCCTGGAGTGAGAGGGGAGGCGCAGATACGCAGTATTTT. Residues: CAWSERGGADTQYF.

V is TRBV11-3 and J is TRBJ2-1; no clear D gene. The CDR3 runs to 12 residues. Trimming took off 4 bases at V and 6 bases at J, with 7 bases between the two ends. Germline CDR1 reads SGHNT; CDR2 reads YENEEA. The CDR3 nucleotides are TGTGCCAGCAGCTACGGCGGCAATGAGCAGTTCTTC. Amino acid sequence: CASSYGGNEQFF.

The chain combines TRBV7-9 with TRBJ2-4; D might be TRBD2 (7 bases). CDR3 length equals 16 residues. Germline CDR1 is SEHNR and CDR2 is FQNEAQ (reference sequence). The V end lost 5 bases, the J end lost 5 bases, and 19 bases lay between the germline ends. The CDR3 here is CASSDWAGADQNIQYF. The CDR3 bases are TGTGCCAGCAGCGATTGGGCGGGGGCGGATCAAAACATTCAGTACTTC.

The V and J genes are TRBV7-2 and TRBJ2-6, with TRBD1 matching over 7 bases. CDR1 and CDR2 from the germline V gene are SGHTA and FQGNSA. Trimming removed 7 bases from V and 4 bases from J; junction bases left unmatched: 7. This CDR3 contains 15 residues. For the CDR3, the DNA is TGTGCCAGCAACGTAGGGGGCGCCGGGGCCAACGTCCTGACTTTC. The encoded protein is CASNVGGAGANVLTF.

The chain combines TRBV14 with TRBJ2-6, with 7 bases aligning to TRBD1. The V gene end was trimmed by 5 bases and the J gene end by 0 bases; junction bases not matched to a gene: 10. The length of the CDR3 is 18 residues. Germline CDR1 reads SGHDN; CDR2 reads FVKESK. CDR3 bases: TGTGCCAGCAGCTATGGGACAGCCCGGATCTCTGGGGCCAACGTCCTGACTTTC. Protein product: CASSYGTARISGANVLTF. Full variable domain (remainder filled in from reference TRBV14 and TRBJ2-6): EAGVTQFPSHSVIEKGQTVTLRCDPISGHDNLYWYRRVMGKEIKFLLHFVKESKQDESGMPNNRFLAERTGGTYSTLKVQPAELEDSGVYFCASSYGTARISGANVLTFGAGSRLTVL.

The rearrangement uses TRBV2 and TRBJ2-5; D may be TRBD1 (5 bases). The CDR3 consists of 13 residues. The germline CDR1 and CDR2 sequences are SNHLY and FYNNEI. V lost 7 bases and J 5 bases, leaving 14 bases between the germline ends. The CDR3 region is CASMAGSRETQYF. The CDR3, as DNA: TGTGCCAGCATGGCAGGGTCGCGGGAGACCCAGTACTTC.

V usage is TRBV10-3 and J usage is TRBJ2-4; 16 positions agree with TRBD2. There are 20 residues in the CDR3. V shed 0 bases, J shed 0 bases, and the junction held 5 bases outside the gene matches. The germline gives CDR1 ENHRY, CDR2 SYGVKD. The CDR3 protein is CAISESLGLAGGRAKNIQYF. In nucleotides, the CDR3 is TGTGCCATCAGTGAGTCGCTGGGACTAGCGGGAGGGAGAGCCAAAAACATTCAGTACTTC.

This sequence joins TRBV7-6 and TRBJ2-5; tentative D call: TRBD1 (6 bases). The ends were cut back, 2 bases at V and 1 base at J, with 17 bases in the middle. CDR1 is SGHVS and CDR2 is FNYEAQ in the germline V gene. The CDR3 covers 17 residues. This chain's CDR3 is CASSLLLGGRSQETQYF. For the CDR3, the DNA is TGTGCCAGCAGCTTACTACTTGGGGGCAGGTCCCAAGAGACCCAGTACTTC.

The rearrangement links TRBV2 to TRBJ1-5; D is possibly TRBD1 (6 bases). The CDR3 runs to 15 residues. V lost 6 bases and J lost 3, with 15 bases in between. The V gene's germline CDR1 is SNHLY and CDR2 FYNNEI. CDR3 residues: CASRGRGTLNQPQHF. The CDR3 DNA sequence: TGTGCCAGCAGAGGAAGAGGGACACTCAATCAGCCCCAGCATTTT.

The chain links TRBV18 to TRBJ1-2, with 7 bases aligning to TRBD1. The CDR3 extends over 16 amino acids. The trim removed 1 base at V and 0 bases at J, leaving 5 bases unmatched. Germline CDR1 KGHSH, CDR2 LQKENI. CDR3 coding DNA: TGTGCCAGCTCACCACAGACAGGGACTTCTAACTATGGCTACACCTTC. Protein sequence: CASSPQTGTSNYGYTF.

The V and J genes are TRBV10-3 and TRBJ1-2, with D perhaps TRBD1 (5 bases). Germline lookup yields CDR1 ENHRY and CDR2 SYGVKD. The CDR3 has 13 amino acids. Trimming took off 1 base at V and 3 bases at J, with 6 bases between the two ends. The CDR3 loop is CAISELGDYGYTF. For the CDR3, the DNA is TGTGCCATCAGTGAGTTAGGGGACTATGGCTACACCTTC.

A single count supports this clone. This sequence joins TRBV28 and TRBJ1-1; D not certain. V was clipped by 3 bases and J by 0 bases, with 5 bases between them. The CDR3 covers 13 residues. Per germline, CDR1 MDHEN and CDR2 SYDVKM. The CDR3 DNA reads TGTGCCAGCAGTTTGAGAGTGAACACTGAAGCTTTCTTT. Protein product: CASSLRVNTEAFF.

This chain joins TRBV4-1 and TRBJ1-4, with D possibly matching TRBD1 (6 bases). Germline-derived CDR1 and CDR2 are MGHRA and YSYEKL. The CDR3 has 16 residues. V lost 1 base and J lost 5, with 14 bases in between. CDR3 DNA sequence: TGCGCCAGCAGCCAAGTGATCAGGGGTCCGAATGAAAAACTGTTTTTT. It specifies CASSQVIRGPNEKLFF.

The chain joins TRBV21-1 to TRBJ2-7; TRBD1, the table's D call, was not compared with the DNA. TRBV21-1 is reported as a pseudogene. The CDR3 is 15 amino acids. The CDR3: CASSKGAGRSYEQYV. CDR3 DNA: TGTGCCAGCAGCAAAGGGGCAGGAAGATCCTACGAGCAGTACGTC.

The V call is TRBV14, the J call TRBJ1-2; D not certain. Trimming shortened V by 1 base and J by 8 bases, and 20 bases separated the two germline ends. CDR3 length: 16 amino acids. Germline V gene lookup returns CDR1 SGHDN and CDR2 FVKESK. The CDR3 coding sequence is TGTGCCAGCAGCCAAGGGTTCGGCGGCCGTGGTTGGGGCTACACCTTC. It is translated as CASSQGFGGRGWGYTF. Looking up the rest from reference TRBV14 and TRBJ1-2 gives the full variable domain: EAGVTQFPSHSVIEKGQTVTLRCDPISGHDNLYWYRRVMGKEIKFLLHFVKESKQDESGMPNNRFLAERTGGTYSTLKVQPAELEDSGVYFCASSQGFGGRGWGYTFGSGTRLTVV.

The chain carries TRBV30 and TRBJ1-1, with D maybe TRBD1 (6 bases). CDR1 and CDR2 (germline): GTSNPN, SVGIG (reference sequence). V was cut by 0 bases and J by 6 bases, with 20 bases left in between. The CDR3 extends over 16 amino acids. CDR3 in amino acids: CAWSVPGARVAPEAFF. CDR3 DNA: TGTGCCTGGAGTGTACCAGGGGCGCGGGTCGCCCCTGAAGCTTTCTTT.

The genes are TRBV27 and TRBJ1-3, with no clear D. Trimming shortened V by 2 bases and J by 4 bases, and 6 bases separated the two germline ends. This CDR3 has 13 residues. In germline, CDR1 is MNHEY, CDR2 SMNVEV (reference sequence). The CDR3 protein is CASSLTLGNTIYF. The CDR3 nucleotides are TGTGCCAGCAGTTTAACTCTCGGAAACACCATATATTTT.